This passage covers 26 T cell receptor beta chains from one sample sequenced in a study of T cells in narcolepsy. TCRdb's table, derived via immunoSEQ multiplex PCR, lists solely in-frame clones and lacks some. The profile shows 30,000 to 35,000 clones, roughly four fifths of them singletons. The sample comprised CD45RA- memory CD4+ T cells from PBMCs. These receptors were obtained from a human donor with narcolepsy.

This clone was seen only once. The CDR3 region is CASGRPGQRSNQPQHF. The CDR3 DNA sequence: TGTGCCAGCGGGCGACCGGGACAGCGCAGCAATCAGCCCCAGCATTTT. J is TRBJ1-5 and V is TRBV2; 7 bases match TRBD1. Germline loops: CDR1 SNHLY, CDR2 FYNNEI. V lost 8 bases to trimming and J lost 1 base; unmatched junction nucleotides: 11. The CDR3 loop spans 16 amino acids.

This chain connects TRBV4-2 to TRBJ2-1, with 7 bases identical to TRBD2. The CDR3 has 16 residues. CDR1 is LGHNA and CDR2 is YNFKEQ in the germline V gene. V dropped 4 bases and J dropped 6; count of bases not matched to a gene: 12. The CDR3 is CASSRGSGTGGNEQFF. The DNA for the CDR3 is TGTGCCAGCAGCCGGGGTTCCGGGACGGGAGGCAATGAGCAGTTCTTC.

The rearrangement joins TRBV9 to TRBJ2-1; D might be TRBD2 (5 bases). V lost 1 base to trimming and J lost 2 bases, with 13 bases between them. This CDR3 has 16 amino acids. CDR1 and CDR2 from the germline V gene are SGDLS and YYNGEE. CDR3 coding DNA: TGTGCCAGCAGCGTACGGGGTAGCCTTACCTACAATGAGCAGTTCTTC. The encoded protein is CASSVRGSLTYNEQFF.

The chain recombines TRBV27 with TRBJ2-7, with D unresolved. Per germline, CDR1 MNHEY and CDR2 SMNVEV (reference sequence). The CDR3 extends over 10 amino acids. V was clipped by 8 bases and J by 2 bases, with 4 bases between them. DNA of the CDR3: TGTGCCAGCCTAACCTACGAGCAGTACTTC. Its protein is CASLTYEQYF.

The rearrangement uses TRBV19 and TRBJ2-3; TRBD2 matches 14 bases. Germline assignment: CDR1 LNHDA and CDR2 SQIVND (reference sequence). Unmatched junction bases numbered 8, after V lost 6 bases and J lost 6 bases. The CDR3 is 16 amino acids. The CDR3 loop is CASRMTSGGAEDTQYF. CDR3 nucleotide sequence: TGTGCCAGTAGGATGACTAGCGGGGGGGCCGAGGATACGCAGTATTTT.

This chain links TRBV6-1 with TRBJ2-3; D might be TRBD1 (5 bases). V lost 2 bases, J lost 6 bases, and 21 bases lay in between. The CDR3 length is 17 residues. From germline, CDR1 is MNHNS and CDR2 SASEGT. The CDR3 protein is CASSELGVKGSADTQYF. CDR3 DNA: TGTGCCAGCAGTGAACTAGGGGTAAAAGGTTCGGCGGATACGCAGTATTTT.

The chain employs TRBV6-1 and TRBJ2-7, with unresolved D. V gave up 6 bases and J gave up 5 bases, with 11 bases separating them. The CDR3 sequence is 12 residues long. Per germline, CDR1 MNHNS and CDR2 SASEGT. CDR3 DNA: TGTGCCAGCAGAGAATCACTTAACGAGCAGTACTTC. Encoded protein: CASRESLNEQYF.

The chain couples TRBV6-6 to TRBJ1-3; TRBD1 might be the D (6 bases). The CDR3 sequence is 16 residues long. The germline CDR1 and CDR2 sequences are MNHNY and SVGAGI (reference sequence). The V and J ends lost 3 bases and 6 bases respectively, with 18 bases between them. CDR3 DNA: TGTGCCAGCAGTTATATCGGCGGACAGTCTTTAAACACCATATATTTT. Translating it yields CASSYIGGQSLNTIYF.

This chain joins TRBV30 and TRBJ2-5, with 7 nucleotides matching TRBD1. Germline assignment: CDR1 GTSNPN and CDR2 SVGIG (reference sequence). This CDR3 has 15 amino acids. Losses at the gene ends were 3 bases for V and 1 base for J; bases not matched to a gene: 8. The DNA for the CDR3 is TGTGCCTGGAGACGACGGGACAGACCCCAAGAGACCCAGTACTTC. It encodes CAWRRRDRPQETQYF. Full variable domain (outside the CDR3, taken from reference TRBV30 and TRBJ2-5): SQTIHQWPATLVQPVGSPLSLECTVEGTSNPNLYWYRQAAGRGLQLLFYSVGIGQISSEVPQNLSASRPQDRQFILSSKKLLLSDSGFYLCAWRRRDRPQETQYFGPGTRLLVL.

This chain joins TRBV7-2 and TRBJ2-1; D is possibly TRBD2 (5 bases). The germline V gene encodes CDR1 SGHTA and CDR2 FQGNSA. The length of the CDR3 is 15 residues. Trimming removed 2 bases from V and 7 bases from J, with 15 bases in between. The CDR3 loop reads CASSLNTGVRNEQFF. For the CDR3, the DNA is TGTGCCAGCAGCTTAAACACCGGGGTAAGGAATGAGCAGTTCTTC.

The table lists this clone with a count of one. The rearrangement joins TRBV14 to TRBJ2-7; D is possibly TRBD1 or TRBD2 (5 bases each). The V and J ends lost 1 base and 5 bases respectively, with 15 bases between them. Germline values: CDR1 SGHDN, CDR2 FVKESK. The CDR3 extends over 15 amino acids. In DNA form, the CDR3 reads TGTGCCAGCAGCCAAGGGCCCGGGACGGGGAACGAGCAGTACTTC. It encodes CASSQGPGTGNEQYF. The full variable domain, in which reference TRBV14 and TRBJ2-7 provide the parts outside the CDR3, is EAGVTQFPSHSVIEKGQTVTLRCDPISGHDNLYWYRRVMGKEIKFLLHFVKESKQDESGMPNNRFLAERTGGTYSTLKVQPAELEDSGVYFCASSQGPGTGNEQYFGPGTRLTVT.

The chain recombines TRBV19 with TRBJ1-2; possible D gene TRBD1, 5 bases. V lost 3 bases and J lost 7, with 12 bases in between. Germline lookup yields CDR1 LNHDA and CDR2 SQIVND (reference sequence). The CDR3 runs 13 residues. CDR3 protein: CASSIRGDFGYTF. CDR3 DNA sequence: TGTGCCAGTAGTATCCGGGGCGACTTTGGCTACACCTTC.

The genes are TRBV9 and TRBJ2-3, with 7 bases identical to TRBD1. This CDR3 has 13 residues. Germline V lookup: CDR1 SGDLS, CDR2 YYNGEE. The V gene end was trimmed by 7 bases and the J gene end by 4 bases; junction bases not matched to a gene: 6. Here the CDR3 DNA reads TGTGCCAGCCGACAGGGTCTCGCAGATACGCAGTATTTT. It encodes CASRQGLADTQYF.

The V gene is TRBV20-1, the J gene TRBJ2-7; no definite D call. This CDR3 is built from 11 residues. Germline V gene data show CDR1 as DFQATT and CDR2 as SNEGSKA (reference sequence). Trimming left V 0 bases short and J 7 bases short, with 7 bases between. The CDR3 spells CSARDRLEQYF. CDR3 nucleotides: TGCAGTGCTAGAGATCGACTGGAGCAGTACTTC.

The chain uses TRBV6-1 and TRBJ1-5; 8 bases are shared with TRBD1. The CDR3 has 14 residues. Germline V CDR1 and CDR2: MNHNS, SASEGT. V was clipped by 5 bases and J by 5 bases; unmatched bases: 5. In nucleotides, the CDR3 is TGTGCCAGCAGTATCAGGGGGCTGGATCAGCCCCAGCATTTT. Translation gives CASSIRGLDQPQHF.

This chain links TRBV11-2 with TRBJ1-1; 9 positions agree with TRBD1. Germline V gene sequence: CDR1 SGHAT, CDR2 FQNNGV. Losses at the gene ends were 6 bases for V and 5 bases for J; bases not matched to a gene: 13. The CDR3 length is 16 residues. The CDR3 spells CASRSRTGTGKTEAFF. The CDR3 bases are TGTGCCAGCAGATCCCGCACCGGGACAGGGAAAACTGAAGCTTTCTTT.

The rearrangement uses TRBV7-2 and TRBJ1-2, with a weak D call TRBD1 (6 bases). Germline assignment: CDR1 SGHTA and CDR2 FQGNSA. The V end lost 1 base, the J end lost 3 bases, and 12 bases lay between the germline ends. The CDR3 consists of 15 residues. CDR3 protein: CASSLERGADYGYTF. The CDR3 bases are TGTGCCAGCAGCTTAGAGAGGGGGGCCGACTATGGCTACACCTTC.

There are a few counts of this clone. V gene TRBV19 combines with J gene TRBJ1-1; 7 positions match TRBD1. Germline V lookup: CDR1 LNHDA, CDR2 SQIVND (reference sequence). This CDR3 contains 13 residues. The trim removed 6 bases at V and 10 bases at J, leaving 11 bases unmatched. The CDR3, as DNA: TGTGCCAGTAGCGCCGGGACAGCCTCGACAGCTTTCTTT. Protein sequence: CASSAGTASTAFF.

This chain connects TRBV19 to TRBJ1-3; D call uncertain. The CDR3 sequence is 15 residues long. Germline assignment: CDR1 LNHDA and CDR2 SQIVND (reference sequence). V was cut by 6 bases and J by 0 bases, with 12 bases left in between. The CDR3 protein is CASRTSAFSGNTIYF. CDR3 nucleotides: TGTGCCAGTAGAACCTCAGCGTTCTCTGGAAACACCATATATTTT.

The V gene is TRBV9, the J gene TRBJ1-5, with D perhaps TRBD1 (5 bases). V was clipped by 0 bases and J by 2 bases, with 12 bases between them. The CDR3 has 16 amino acids. The germline gives CDR1 SGDLS, CDR2 YYNGEE. The CDR3 sequence is CASSVGAGEGNQPQHF. CDR3 nucleotide sequence: TGTGCCAGCAGCGTAGGAGCGGGGGAGGGCAATCAGCCCCAGCATTTT.

The chain combines TRBV12-5 with TRBJ2-3; 14 nucleotides agree with TRBD2. Per the germline V gene, CDR1 is LGHNT and CDR2 is FRNRAP. This CDR3 region has 19 residues. J lost 3 bases, V lost 6 bases, and 14 bases had no gene match. CDR3 protein: CASGAQRLAGGPGTDTQYF. CDR3 in DNA: TGTGCTAGTGGCGCTCAGCGACTAGCGGGGGGGCCTGGGACAGATACGCAGTATTTT. The entire variable domain, with the rest obtained from reference TRBV12-5 and TRBJ2-3, is as follows: DARVTQTPRHKVTEMGQEVTMRCQPILGHNTVFWYRQTMMQGLELLAYFRNRAPLDDSGMPKDRFSAEMPDATLATLKIQPSEPRDSAVYFCASGAQRLAGGPGTDTQYFGPGTRLTVL.

This chain joins TRBV7-2 and TRBJ2-1; D tentatively fits TRBD1 or TRBD2 (6 bases each). Deletions cut 2 bases from V and 3 bases from J, with 11 bases between. Germline loops: CDR1 SGHTA, CDR2 FQGNSA. CDR3 length: 15 residues. CDR3: CASSLRGVVYNEQFF. CDR3 DNA sequence: TGTGCCAGCAGCTTAAGGGGGGTAGTCTACAATGAGCAGTTCTTC.

The genes are TRBV5-6 and TRBJ2-7; D gene uncertain. The CDR3 sequence is 13 residues long. Germline CDR1 is SGHDT and CDR2 is YYEEEE. The V end was cut by 3 bases, the J end by 0 bases, with 7 bases between. CDR3 bases: TGTGCCAGCAGCTCAGCCTTCTCCTACGAGCAGTACTTC. Protein product: CASSSAFSYEQYF.

V is TRBV5-4 and J is TRBJ1-2, with 9 bases that match TRBD1. Per germline, CDR1 SGHNT and CDR2 YYREEE (reference sequence). Unmatched junction bases numbered 7, after V lost 4 bases and J lost 6 bases. The CDR3 has 14 amino acids. The CDR3 spells CASSMTQGADGYTF. The DNA for the CDR3 is TGTGCCAGCAGCATGACACAGGGGGCAGATGGCTACACCTTC.

The chain uses TRBV15 and TRBJ1-6; D remains ambiguous. V was trimmed by 0 bases and J by 6 bases, leaving 3 bases between them. This CDR3 has 13 residues. Germline CDR1 is LNHNV and CDR2 is YYDKDF (reference sequence). The DNA for the CDR3 is TGTGCCACCAGCAGAGATTTTAATTCACCCCTCCACTTT. It codes for CATSRDFNSPLHF.

V gene TRBV7-2 combines with J gene TRBJ1-3; D uncertain. Germline CDR1 is SGHTA and CDR2 is FQGNSA. V shed 1 base and J shed 3 bases, with 16 bases lying between them. The CDR3 spans 17 residues. DNA of the CDR3: TGTGCCAGCAGCTTAGGCCCGGGAGGGAGACTTGGAAACACCATATATTTT. The encoded protein is CASSLGPGGRLGNTIYF.